This passage covers 25 T cell receptor beta chains from one sample sequenced in a study of blood T cell repertoires in COVID-19 (dated by TCRdb to the early 2020s). The library was obtained by the immunoSEQ multiplex PCR assay. TCRdb stores this immuneACCESS table with in-frame sequences only. Part of the clones is absent; in the studies checked, under half of the shortfall reflects unresolved V genes, and no reason is known for the rest. The sample data list a few hundred thousand clones, and around 87% of these were observed just once. Of the sample, roughly 3.1% is held by the ten largest clones. Material: peripheral blood. The receptor set was obtained from a human donor in a cohort sampled during active COVID-19.

The CDR3, as DNA: TGTGCCAGCAGCGGAAGGGACAGGGTAGGGTTCTTC. Its protein product is CASSGRDRVGFF. The V call is TRBV5-4, the J call TRBJ2-1; TRBD1 matches at 9 bases. V shed 4 bases, J shed 15 bases, and the junction held 8 bases outside the gene matches. The CDR3 consists of 12 residues. The germline gives CDR1 SGHNT, CDR2 YYREEE (reference sequence).

The chain combines TRBV11-2 with TRBJ1-2; 8 positions agree with TRBD1. V lost 5 bases and J lost 6; bases outside the gene matches: 5. The CDR3 totals 13 residues. Germline lookup yields CDR1 SGHAT and CDR2 FQNNGV. The CDR3 here is CASSGDRGNGYTF. In nucleotides, the CDR3 is TGTGCCAGCAGCGGAGACAGGGGTAATGGCTACACCTTC.

The rearrangement uses TRBV10-3 and TRBJ2-3; D is undetermined. V was pared by 2 bases and J by 5 bases, with 11 bases between. This CDR3 spans 14 amino acids. Germline assignment: CDR1 ENHRY and CDR2 SYGVKD. The CDR3 reads CAISEASAQDTQYF. The CDR3, as DNA: TGTGCCATCAGTGAGGCGAGCGCCCAAGATACGCAGTATTTT.

The rearrangement joins TRBV6-6 to TRBJ1-5, with D tentatively TRBD1 (5 bases). From germline, CDR1 is MNHNY and CDR2 SVGAGI (reference sequence). CDR3 length equals 15 residues. Trimming pared 2 bases from V and 4 bases from J, leaving 12 bases between. The CDR3 DNA reads as TGTGCCAGCAGTTACGCGACAGTCCCAAATCAGCCCCAGCATTTT. Its protein is CASSYATVPNQPQHF.

This clone was counted a few times. The genes are TRBV18 and TRBJ2-3, with TRBD2 identical over 10 bases. The CDR3 is 17 amino acids. CDR1 and CDR2 from the germline V gene are KGHSH and LQKENI. V lost 4 bases and J lost 6; bases outside the gene matches: 13. Here the CDR3 reads CASSLVSTSGVDDTQYF. As DNA, the CDR3 is TGTGCCAGCTCACTTGTATCAACTAGCGGGGTAGATGATACGCAGTATTTT.

Only one count was recorded for this clone. The rearrangement links TRBV5-5 to TRBJ2-5; maybe TRBD2 (6 bases). CDR1 is SGHKS, CDR2 YYEKEE, per germline (reference sequence). The CDR3 has 14 residues. The V and J ends lost 4 bases and 5 bases respectively, with 15 bases between them. The CDR3 spells CASSRRRDGETQYF. For the CDR3, the DNA is TGTGCCAGCAGCCGGAGGCGGGACGGGGAGACCCAGTACTTC.

The CDR3 DNA sequence: TGTGCCAGCAGCCCGCGAAGCGCGGGGGCGGCAGATACGCAGTATTTT. This codes for CASSPRSAGAADTQYF. The chain combines TRBV5-6 with TRBJ2-3; TRBD2 is a possible D gene (7 bases). The V gene's germline CDR1 is SGHDT and CDR2 YYEEEE. Trimming took off 4 bases at V and 4 bases at J, with 19 bases between the two ends. The length of the CDR3 is 16 residues.

The chain links TRBV18 to TRBJ1-1; a possible D gene is TRBD1 (6 bases). Germline CDR1 is KGHSH and CDR2 is LQKENI. The CDR3 is 13 residues long. V lost 4 bases, J lost 4 bases, and 10 bases lay in between. DNA for the CDR3: TGTGCCAGCTCACTCGGACAGCGCACTGAAGCTTTCTTT. Residues: CASSLGQRTEAFF. The full variable domain, completed using reference TRBV18 and TRBJ1-1, is NAGVMQNPRHLVRRRGQEARLRCSPMKGHSHVYWYRQLPEEGLKFMVYLQKENIIDESGMPKERFSAEFPKEGPSILRIQQVVRGDSAAYFCASSLGQRTEAFFGQGTRLTVV.

The V call is TRBV11-2, the J call TRBJ1-4; 8 bases are shared with TRBD1. Looked up from germline, CDR1 is SGHAT and CDR2 is FQNNGV. The J segment lost 4 bases and the V segment lost 4 bases, leaving 5 bases of the junction unmatched. The CDR3 contains 15 residues. The CDR3 DNA reads TGTGCCAGCAGCTCTCGGGACAGGAGTAATGAAAAACTGTTTTTT. This translates into CASSSRDRSNEKLFF.

The chain combines TRBV4-1 with TRBJ1-2, with D perhaps TRBD1 (5 bases). Per the germline V gene, CDR1 is MGHRA and CDR2 is YSYEKL. The V and J ends lost 0 bases and 3 bases respectively, with 8 bases between them. This CDR3 region has 14 residues. This chain's CDR3 is CASSQDREDYGYTF. CDR3 DNA: TGCGCCAGCAGCCAAGACAGGGAAGACTATGGCTACACCTTC.

The chain uses TRBV19 and TRBJ2-7; 7 nucleotides agree with TRBD2. Trimming at V came to 1 base and at J to 3 bases, leaving 9 bases not matched to a gene. From germline, CDR1 is LNHDA and CDR2 SQIVND (reference sequence). There are 16 residues in the CDR3. The CDR3 region is CASSIGLAEVGYEQYF. DNA of the CDR3: TGTGCCAGTAGTATAGGGCTAGCGGAGGTCGGCTACGAGCAGTACTTC.

The gene calls are TRBV27 and TRBJ1-3; 9 bases match TRBD1. V lost 6 bases to trimming and J lost 2 bases; unmatched junction nucleotides: 8. CDR1 is MNHEY, CDR2 SMNVEV, per germline (reference sequence). The CDR3 contains 16 residues. CDR3 sequence (DNA): TGTGCCAGCAGCAACCTTAGACAGGGGGCTGGAAACACCATATATTTT. Translating it yields CASSNLRQGAGNTIYF.

This clone showed up just once. The chain carries TRBV28 and TRBJ2-6; 7 bases align to TRBD2. V lost 2 bases and J lost 1; bases outside the gene matches: 8. Germline V lookup: CDR1 MDHEN, CDR2 SYDVKM. The CDR3 length is 18 residues. The CDR3 reads CASSLGREYLSGANVLTF. The CDR3 DNA sequence: TGTGCCAGCAGTTTAGGGCGGGAGTACTTATCTGGGGCCAACGTCCTGACTTTC.

The rearrangement links TRBV27 to TRBJ2-3; 7 bases align to TRBD2. This CDR3 spans 15 amino acids. From germline, CDR1 is MNHEY and CDR2 SMNVEV (reference sequence). The J segment lost 1 base and the V segment lost 3 bases, leaving 4 bases of the junction unmatched. CDR3 protein: CASSFRLAGTDTQYF. CDR3 DNA sequence: TGTGCCAGCAGTTTCCGACTAGCCGGCACAGATACGCAGTATTTT.

The rearrangement links TRBV28 to TRBJ2-2; weak D call: TRBD2 (5 bases). The germline V gene encodes CDR1 MDHEN and CDR2 SYDVKM. The CDR3 spans 15 residues. Trimming took off 3 bases at V and 4 bases at J, with 12 bases between the two ends. CDR3 sequence reads: CASSFPGMGTGELFF. As DNA, the CDR3 is TGTGCCAGCAGTTTCCCCGGGATGGGCACCGGGGAGCTGTTTTTT.

CDR3 sequence reads: CASSITGPIYGYTF. The CDR3 DNA reads as TGTGCCAGTAGTATCACAGGACCGATCTATGGCTACACCTTC. This chain links TRBV19 with TRBJ1-2, with a weak D call TRBD1 (5 bases). V was clipped by 3 bases and J by 4 bases, with 12 bases between them. There are 14 residues in the CDR3. The germline V gene has CDR1 LNHDA and CDR2 SQIVND (reference sequence).

This clone was observed a single time. This chain connects TRBV3-1 (or the pseudogene TRBV3-2) to TRBJ2-1; maybe TRBD2 (6 bases). This CDR3 spans 15 amino acids. With 5 bases removed from V and 5 bases from J, the gap between germline ends came to 16 bases. From germline, CDR1 is LGHDT and CDR2 YNNKEL (reference sequence). For the CDR3, the DNA is TGTGCCAGCAGCGGGGTGGGGCGGGATAACAATGAGCAGTTCTTC. Its translation is CASSGVGRDNNEQFF.

V usage is TRBV27 and J usage is TRBJ2-6; TRBD1 matches 8 bases. CDR1 and CDR2 (germline): MNHEY, SMNVEV (reference sequence). The length of the CDR3 is 20 residues. The trim removed 5 bases at V and 2 bases at J, leaving 17 bases unmatched. The CDR3 DNA is TGTGCCAGCAGTAGACGACAGGGGCCTTCTCTTAGTCCTGGGGCCAACGTCCTGACTTTC. Its translation: CASSRRQGPSLSPGANVLTF. The variable domain in full, with the rest retrieved from reference TRBV27 and TRBJ2-6, is EAQVTQNPRYLITVTGKKLTVTCSQNMNHEYMSWYRQDPGLGLRQIYYSMNVEVTDKGDVPEGYKVSRKEKRNFPLILESPSPNQTSLYFCASSRRQGPSLSPGANVLTFGAGSRLTVL.

The chain is built from TRBV19 and TRBJ1-2; D unclear. The V and J ends lost 0 bases and 8 bases respectively, with 7 bases between them. The CDR3 contains 12 residues. CDR1 and CDR2 (germline): LNHDA, SQIVND (reference sequence). CDR3 nucleotide sequence: TGTGCCAGTAGTATAGATCCGGTCGGCTACACCTTC. It encodes CASSIDPVGYTF.

The gene calls are TRBV7-3 and TRBJ2-3; D might be TRBD2 (6 bases). Germline V lookup: CDR1 SGHTA, CDR2 FQGTGA. The CDR3 is 17 residues long. Trimming shortened V by 5 bases and J by 5 bases, and 23 bases separated the two germline ends. CDR3 DNA: TGTGCCAGCAGCGTACCAAAAGGGACTCATGGGGGAGATACGCAGTATTTT. The encoded protein is CASSVPKGTHGGDTQYF. The full variable domain, completed using reference TRBV7-3 and TRBJ2-3, is GAGVSQTPSNKVTEKGKYVELRCDPISGHTALYWYRQSLGQGPEFLIYFQGTGAADDSGLPNDRFFAVRPEGSVSTLKIQRTERGDSAVYLCASSVPKGTHGGDTQYFGPGTRLTVL.

This clone was seen only once. The V call is TRBV6-5, the J call TRBJ2-5, with 7 bases that match TRBD1. The CDR3 runs to 13 residues. V lost 8 bases to trimming and J lost 4 bases; unmatched junction nucleotides: 7. Germline V gene data show CDR1 as MNHEY and CDR2 as SVGAGI. This chain's CDR3 is CASSTGRGETQYF. The DNA of the CDR3 is TGTGCCAGCTCGACAGGGAGAGGAGAGACCCAGTACTTC.

The chain employs TRBV19 and TRBJ2-2; 12 bases match TRBD2. Unmatched junction bases numbered 15, after V lost 7 bases and J lost 6 bases. Germline CDR1 reads LNHDA; CDR2 reads SQIVND (reference sequence). This CDR3 is 18 amino acids long. The CDR3 here is CASTALAGGWAIPGELFF. DNA of the CDR3: TGTGCCAGTACCGCACTAGCGGGAGGTTGGGCTATCCCCGGGGAGCTGTTTTTT.

The CDR3 DNA is TGTGCCATCAAAGCCGACAGTATGGCATATGGCTACACCTTC. Translation: CAIKADSMAYGYTF. The chain links TRBV10-3 to TRBJ1-2; a possible D gene is TRBD1 (5 bases). V dropped 7 bases and J dropped 5 bases, with 17 bases sitting between them. The CDR3 spans 14 residues. Per germline, CDR1 ENHRY and CDR2 SYGVKD.

The chain links TRBV6-5 to TRBJ1-2; 9 bases are shared with TRBD1. From germline, CDR1 is MNHEY and CDR2 SVGAGI. The CDR3 is 14 residues long. The trim removed 6 bases at V and 5 bases at J, leaving 7 bases unmatched. The CDR3 loop reads CASSIQGAWYGYTF. The CDR3 DNA reads TGTGCCAGCAGCATACAGGGGGCATGGTATGGCTACACCTTC.

This chain links TRBV7-9 with TRBJ2-7; 14 bases map to TRBD2. The CDR3 is 15 amino acids. The germline gives CDR1 SEHNR, CDR2 FQNEAQ (reference sequence). J was trimmed by 7 bases and V by 5 bases; bases with no gene match: 7. CDR3 coding DNA: TGTGCCAGCAGCCCGGGACTAGCGGGAGATCGTGAGCAGTACTTC. Protein sequence: CASSPGLAGDREQYF.